These 15 T cell receptor beta chains originate from one sample sequenced in a study of cytomegalovirus exposure and HLA in healthy donors. Primers for the PCR totalled 60 Vbeta and 13 Jbeta. This table comes from immunoSEQ multiplex PCR, and its TCRdb copy is limited to in-frame clones, with some not included. Of approximately 210,000 clones listed, about 81% were seen once; the top ten hold approximately 5.7%. The sequenced sample consisted of PBMCs. The source of these receptors is a man in his forties in good health and CMV-seropositive.

This clone appeared a single time. The gene calls are TRBV9 and TRBJ2-1, with unresolved D. V was shortened by 2 bases and J by 0 bases, with 12 bases between the two germline ends. Germline CDR1 is SGDLS and CDR2 is YYNGEE. This CDR3 region has 16 residues. Written as DNA, the CDR3 is TGTGCCAGCAGCGTTGCCCTATTTGACTCCTACAATGAGCAGTTCTTC. Translated: CASSVALFDSYNEQFF.

The V and J genes are TRBV4-1 and TRBJ1-1; 7 bases match TRBD1. Trimming took 4 bases from V and 5 from J; bases not matched to a gene: 7. The CDR3 is 14 residues long. Germline CDR1 reads MGHRA; CDR2 reads YSYEKL. Here the CDR3 DNA reads TGCGCCAGCAGCCTAGCTCAGGGGGAAACTGAAGCTTTCTTT. Translating gives CASSLAQGETEAFF.

The chain links TRBV6-5 to TRBJ2-1; D is unresolved. This CDR3 has 12 amino acids. From germline, CDR1 is MNHEY and CDR2 SVGAGI. V was pared by 5 bases and J by 3 bases, with 5 bases between. In DNA, the CDR3 is TGTGCCAGCAGTCCAATCTACAATGAGCAGTTCTTC. This sequence encodes CASSPIYNEQFF.

This clone was counted between two and nine times. The V gene is TRBV25-1, the J gene TRBJ2-1; 7 positions match TRBD1. The CDR3 contains 15 residues. J lost 4 bases, V lost 8 bases, and 11 bases had no gene match. Germline-derived CDR1 and CDR2 are MGHDK and SYGVNS. CDR3 DNA sequence: TGTGCCAGCGGTACTACCAGGGGGATGTACAATGAGCAGTTCTTC. This sequence encodes CASGTTRGMYNEQFF.

The chain recombines TRBV30 with TRBJ2-1; 7 bases fit TRBD1. CDR1 is GTSNPN and CDR2 is SVGIG in the germline V gene (reference sequence). This CDR3 region has 15 residues. The V and J ends lost 0 bases and 8 bases, in that order; junction bases with no gene match: 10. CDR3 sequence (DNA): TGTGCCTGGAGTGTAAGCTACAGGGGTAGGGATGAGCAGTTCTTC. Protein: CAWSVSYRGRDEQFF.

The CDR3 DNA is TGTGCCAGTAGTACCGGGACAGCGTCTTATAGCAATCAGCCCCAGCATTTT. Protein: CASSTGTASYSNQPQHF. The V call is TRBV19, the J call TRBJ1-5; TRBD1 aligns across 7 bases. Germline CDR1 LNHDA, CDR2 SQIVND (reference sequence). The junction had 9 bases not matched to a gene; V was cut back by 4 bases and J by 0 bases. This CDR3 has 17 residues.

For the CDR3, the DNA is TGTGCCTCACAGGGGAAAAGCTCCTACAATGAGCAGTTCTTC. It specifies CASQGKSSYNEQFF. The rearrangement joins TRBV30 to TRBJ2-1, with 7 bases identical to TRBD1. J lost 0 bases, V lost 7 bases, and 6 bases had no gene match. Germline-derived CDR1 and CDR2 are GTSNPN and SVGIG (reference sequence). The CDR3 runs 14 residues.

The rearrangement uses TRBV5-1 and TRBJ2-5; 7 bases are a match to TRBD1. This CDR3 is built from 16 residues. Looked up from germline, CDR1 is SGHRS and CDR2 is YFSETQ. V lost 4 bases and J lost 13; bases outside the gene matches: 22. The CDR3 region is CASSRGHDRDTWRRYF. CDR3 DNA: TGCGCCAGCAGCCGTGGGCACGACAGGGACACCTGGAGAAGGTACTTC.

This sequence joins TRBV9 and TRBJ2-1; TRBD2 agrees at 16 bases. The germline gives CDR1 SGDLS, CDR2 YYNGEE. Unmatched junction bases numbered 6, after V lost 4 bases and J lost 5 bases. The CDR3 is 17 residues long. CDR3 nucleotides: TGTGCCAGCAGCCTGGGACTAGCGGGAGGGCCCCACAATGAGCAGTTCTTC. Its translation: CASSLGLAGGPHNEQFF.

This clone was detected a few times. The same CDR3 also results from other DNA sequences found in this sample. J is TRBJ1-5 and V is TRBV4-1, with D perhaps matching TRBD1 (5 bases). Per germline, CDR1 MGHRA and CDR2 YSYEKL. The ends were cut back, 1 base at V and 0 bases at J, with 10 bases in the middle. CDR3 size: 16 residues. Here the CDR3 DNA reads TGCGCCAGCAGCCAAGCCTGGGGCGGTAGCAATCAGCCCCAGCATTTT. Translation: CASSQAWGGSNQPQHF.

The chain carries TRBV7-3 and TRBJ2-2, with 7 bases fitting TRBD2. The CDR3 runs 15 residues. Unmatched junction bases numbered 4, after V lost 1 base and J lost 5 bases. Per germline, CDR1 SGHTA and CDR2 FQGTGA. CDR3 sequence (DNA): TGTGCCAGCAGCTTAATGCGGGAGAGTACCGGGGAGCTGTTTTTT. The encoded protein is CASSLMRESTGELFF.

The chain has TRBV30 and TRBJ2-5; 8 bases fit TRBD1. V shed 2 bases and J 5 bases; nucleotides not matched to a gene: 10. Germline V gene lookup returns CDR1 GTSNPN and CDR2 SVGIG (reference sequence). This CDR3 region has 15 residues. CDR3 bases: TGTGCCTGGAGTCCAGGACAGGGCCCAAGCGAGACCCAGTACTTC. As protein: CAWSPGQGPSETQYF.

V is TRBV11-3 and J is TRBJ1-4, with 8 bases identical to TRBD1. V shed 1 base and J 8 bases; nucleotides not matched to a gene: 6. From germline, CDR1 is SGHNT and CDR2 YENEEA. The CDR3 spans 15 residues. CDR3 region: CASSLAGTGDEKLFF. The CDR3 nucleotides are TGTGCCAGCAGCTTAGCCGGGACAGGTGACGAAAAACTGTTTTTT.

The rearrangement joins TRBV30 to TRBJ2-3; tentative D call: TRBD2 (5 bases). The CDR3 runs to 13 residues. CDR1 GTSNPN and CDR2 SVGIG come from the germline V gene (reference sequence). V was pared by 7 bases and J by 0 bases, with 11 bases between. The CDR3 nucleotides read TGTGCCTCCGCGCAGCGGAGCACAGATACGCAGTATTTT. This gives the protein CASAQRSTDTQYF.

The rearrangement links TRBV11-2 to TRBJ2-7; possibly TRBD1 for D (6 bases). V dropped 5 bases and J dropped 2 bases, with 19 bases sitting between them. Per the germline V gene, CDR1 is SGHAT and CDR2 is FQNNGV. CDR3 length: 16 amino acids. The CDR3 DNA reads as TGTGCCAGCAGCACAGCCGGGACATCCCTAACCTACGAGCAGTACGTC. Its protein product is CASSTAGTSLTYEQYV.